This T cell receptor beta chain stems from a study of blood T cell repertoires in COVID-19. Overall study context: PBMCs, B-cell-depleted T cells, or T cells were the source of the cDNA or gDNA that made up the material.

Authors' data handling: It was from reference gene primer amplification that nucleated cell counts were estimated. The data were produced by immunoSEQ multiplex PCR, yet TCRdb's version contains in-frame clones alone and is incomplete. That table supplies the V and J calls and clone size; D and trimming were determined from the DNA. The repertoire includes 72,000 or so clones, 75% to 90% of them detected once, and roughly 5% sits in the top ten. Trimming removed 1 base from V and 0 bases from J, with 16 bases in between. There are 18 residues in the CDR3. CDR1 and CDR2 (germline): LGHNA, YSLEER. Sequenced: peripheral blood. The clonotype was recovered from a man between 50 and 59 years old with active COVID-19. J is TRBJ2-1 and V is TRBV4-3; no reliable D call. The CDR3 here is CASSQGLTGVGSYNEQFF. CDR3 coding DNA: TGCGCCAGCAGCCAAGGACTCACCGGAGTCGGCTCCTACAATGAGCAGTTCTTC.